These 18 T cell receptor beta chains originate from one sample sequenced in a study of blood T cell repertoires in COVID-19. Generated by immunoSEQ multiplex PCR, the TCRdb table keeps only in-frame clones and is missing some. The profile shows more than 110,000 clones, roughly 78% of them singletons. Specimen: peripheral blood. These receptors all come from a man aged 55-75 years with acute or convalescent COVID-19.

Remarks on this clone: Distinct nucleotide sequences in the sample also encode this CDR3. This chain joins TRBV11-2 and TRBJ1-5; 7 bases line up with TRBD1. The CDR3 totals 14 residues. The V gene's germline CDR1 is SGHAT and CDR2 FQNNGV. Losses at the gene ends were 1 base for V and 4 bases for J; bases not matched to a gene: 1. CDR3 loop: CASSLGQGNQPQHF. The CDR3 DNA sequence: TGTGCCAGCAGCTTAGGACAGGGTAATCAGCCCCAGCATTTT.

The chain employs TRBV6-2 or TRBV6-3 and TRBJ2-5, with 12 bases that match TRBD2. CDR1 and CDR2 from the germline V gene are MNHEY and SVGEGT. The junction had 9 bases not matched to a gene; V was cut back by 6 bases and J by 7 bases. The CDR3 consists of 15 residues. The CDR3 here is CASSRTSGVPGTQYF. For the CDR3, the DNA is TGTGCCAGCAGCCGGACTAGCGGGGTCCCGGGGACCCAGTACTTC.

This rearrangement joins TRBV25-1 to TRBJ2-1; no reliable D call. This CDR3 contains 11 residues. Trimming stripped 2 bases from V and 7 bases from J, with 3 bases between. Germline assignment: CDR1 MGHDK and CDR2 SYGVNS. The DNA of the CDR3 is TGTGCCAGCAGTGAACAAAATGAGCAGTTCTTC. Protein: CASSEQNEQFF.

The chain couples TRBV28 to TRBJ2-7; the match to TRBD1 covers 7 bases. V was clipped by 5 bases and J by 2 bases; unmatched bases: 6. CDR1 and CDR2 (germline): MDHEN, SYDVKM. The CDR3 contains 14 residues. The CDR3 loop is CASSKGQTTYEQYF. As DNA, the CDR3 is TGTGCCAGCAGTAAGGGACAGACCACCTACGAGCAGTACTTC.

J is TRBJ2-7 and V is TRBV28, with D hard to call. CDR1 is MDHEN, CDR2 SYDVKM, per germline. This CDR3 region has 14 residues. V was pared by 3 bases and J by 2 bases, with 11 bases between. The CDR3 region is CASSLARPPYEQYF. DNA of the CDR3: TGTGCCAGCAGTTTGGCCAGGCCCCCCTACGAGCAGTACTTC.

The chain recombines TRBV6-5 with TRBJ1-3; 8 bases agree with TRBD1. V dropped 5 bases and J dropped 11; count of bases not matched to a gene: 8. Germline values: CDR1 MNHEY, CDR2 SVGAGI. CDR3 length equals 13 residues. The DNA for the CDR3 is TGTGCCAGCAGTCCCCGACAGGGGCCCCCCATATATTTT. Its protein is CASSPRQGPPIYF.

The J gene is TRBJ2-7, the V gene TRBV7-9, with D possibly being TRBD2 (6 bases). CDR1 and CDR2 (germline): SEHNR, FQNEAQ (reference sequence). V shed 3 bases and J shed 5 bases, with 8 bases lying between them. This CDR3 contains 12 residues. This CDR3 is CASSLGGDEQYF. The CDR3 nucleotides are TGTGCCAGCAGCTTGGGGGGAGACGAGCAGTACTTC.

The rearrangement joins TRBV3-1 (or the pseudogene TRBV3-2) to TRBJ2-7; D is undetermined. CDR1 is LGHDT and CDR2 is YNNKEL in the germline V gene (reference sequence). This CDR3 region has 12 residues. V was trimmed by 1 base and J by 5 bases, leaving 6 bases between them. CDR3 bases: TGTGCCAGCAGCCAAGTTTCCAACGAGCAGTACTTC. Protein product: CASSQVSNEQYF.

A note on this clone: This CDR3 is also generated by other DNA sequences in the sample. CDR3 bases: TGTGCCAGCAGTTATACCGGGGGTCAGCCCCAGCATTTT. Its protein is CASSYTGGQPQHF. This chain joins TRBV6-5 and TRBJ1-5, with a tentative D call TRBD1 (5 bases). V dropped 3 bases and J dropped 6 bases, with 9 bases sitting between them. Germline V gives CDR1 MNHEY, CDR2 SVGAGI. The CDR3 is made up of 13 amino acids.

The chain joins TRBV6-2 or TRBV6-3 to TRBJ1-5, with 8 nucleotides matching TRBD1. Germline-derived CDR1 and CDR2 are MNHEY and SVGEGT. The length of the CDR3 is 15 residues. Germline trimming cut 0 bases from V and 8 bases from J; bases unmatched to any gene: 6. The DNA for the CDR3 is TGTGCCAGCAGTTACTCAGGACAGGGAAACGAGCCCCAGCATTTT. It specifies CASSYSGQGNEPQHF.

This chain joins TRBV9 and TRBJ2-5; TRBD2 matches at 12 bases. V lost 3 bases and J lost 2; bases outside the gene matches: 5. Germline V CDR1 and CDR2: SGDLS, YYNGEE. This CDR3 region has 16 residues. CDR3 loop: CASSAGLAGTQETQYF. CDR3 coding DNA: TGTGCCAGCAGCGCCGGACTAGCGGGGACACAAGAGACCCAGTACTTC.

V gene TRBV30 combines with J gene TRBJ1-5, with D uncertain. The CDR3 is 13 residues long. V was cut by 4 bases and J by 2 bases, with 9 bases left in between. Germline V gene lookup returns CDR1 GTSNPN and CDR2 SVGIG (reference sequence). DNA of the CDR3: TGTGCCTGGAACCTCGGGGGCAATCAGCCCCAGCATTTT. Its protein product is CAWNLGGNQPQHF.

This clone came up a few times. The gene calls are TRBV30 and TRBJ1-6; a weak D match, TRBD1 (5 bases). The V gene lost 1 base and the J gene lost 10 bases, with 17 bases spanning the gap. In germline, CDR1 is GTSNPN, CDR2 SVGIG (reference sequence). The CDR3 is 15 amino acids. As DNA, the CDR3 is TGTGCCTGGAGTGAAAAGGGGCAGGGTGGATCACCCCTCCACTTT. Translation gives CAWSEKGQGGSPLHF.

This chain joins TRBV4-3 and TRBJ1-5, with a possible D match to TRBD1 (6 bases). In germline, CDR1 is LGHNA, CDR2 YSLEER. Trimming removed 1 base from V and 7 bases from J, with 8 bases in between. There are 13 residues in the CDR3. The CDR3 loop is CASSQGRGQPQHF. DNA for the CDR3: TGCGCCAGCAGCCAAGGTAGGGGGCAGCCCCAGCATTTT.

V usage is TRBV6-5 and J usage is TRBJ2-7; 12 nucleotides align to TRBD1. The junction had 8 bases not matched to a gene; V was cut back by 5 bases and J by 6 bases. Germline V gene sequence: CDR1 MNHEY, CDR2 SVGAGI. This CDR3 spans 15 amino acids. Written as DNA, the CDR3 is TGTGCCAGCAGTCGGGCCGGGACAGGGGGCCCCGAGCAGTACTTC. Residues: CASSRAGTGGPEQYF.

This rearrangement joins TRBV10-1 to TRBJ1-2; 10 bases fit TRBD1. Trimming took 2 bases from V and 3 from J; bases not matched to a gene: 12. The V gene's germline CDR1 is WNHNN and CDR2 SYGVQD (reference sequence). The CDR3 length is 18 residues. The CDR3 region has the DNA TGCGCCAGCAGTGAGGGGGCCCACGACAGGGGGCGGGACTATGGCTACACCTTC. Translated: CASSEGAHDRGRDYGYTF.

In nucleotides, the CDR3 is TGTGCCAGCAGCTTGGGGACAGGGACGAACACTGAAGCTTTCTTT. It codes for CASSLGTGTNTEAFF. The V gene is TRBV13, the J gene TRBJ1-1; TRBD1 aligns across 9 bases. There are 15 residues in the CDR3. The V and J ends lost 3 bases and 1 base, in that order; junction bases with no gene match: 3. The V gene's germline CDR1 is PRHDT and CDR2 FYEKMQ (reference sequence).

This sequence joins TRBV29-1 and TRBJ2-7, with 8 nucleotides matching TRBD1. The length of the CDR3 is 15 residues. CDR1 and CDR2 (germline): SQVTM, ANQGSEA. V lost 0 bases, J lost 5 bases, and 9 bases stayed unmatched. In DNA form, the CDR3 reads TGCAGCGTTGAAGATCCCACAGGGGGTGTCAACGAGCAGTACTTC. Its translation: CSVEDPTGGVNEQYF.